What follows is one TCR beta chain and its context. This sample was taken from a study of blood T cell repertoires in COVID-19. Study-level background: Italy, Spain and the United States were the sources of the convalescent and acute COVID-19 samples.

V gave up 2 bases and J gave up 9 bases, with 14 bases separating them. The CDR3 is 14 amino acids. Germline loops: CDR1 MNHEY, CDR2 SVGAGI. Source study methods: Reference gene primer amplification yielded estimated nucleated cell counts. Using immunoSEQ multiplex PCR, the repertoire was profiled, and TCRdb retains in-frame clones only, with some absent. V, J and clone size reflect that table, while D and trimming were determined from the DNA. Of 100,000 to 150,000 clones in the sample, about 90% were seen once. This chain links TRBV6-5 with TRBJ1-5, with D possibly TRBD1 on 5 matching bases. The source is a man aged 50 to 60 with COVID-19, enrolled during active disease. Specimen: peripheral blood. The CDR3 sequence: CASSYRGEQVPQHF. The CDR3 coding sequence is TGTGCCAGCAGTTACAGGGGCGAACAGGTGCCCCAGCATTTT.